The clone carrying this TCR beta chain has just a few counts. What it recognizes is unknown. Germline CDR1 reads DFQATT; CDR2 reads SNEGSKA (reference sequence). The CDR3 runs 14 residues. V was trimmed by 6 bases and J by 6 bases, leaving 21 bases between them. Library construction involved attaching unique molecular identifiers to individual cDNA molecules, which allowed quantitative, reproducible TCR counting. TCRdb passed the RACE reads through MiXCR, listing each CDR3 protein once. Of more than 300,000 distinct CDR3 sequences listed, approximately 5% are singletons. This record comes from a study of human T cells and chemical hapten exposure. About the research overall: Sensitization applied 2% DPC to approximately 2 cm by approximately 2 cm of upper inner arm skin.

Notes on the study in general: The donors suffered from alopecia, so their immune response may not match that of healthy people.

Noted time point: pre-sensitization, week 0. Treatment given: therapeutic diphenylcyclopropenone sensitization with weekly scalp DPC. The study extracted total RNA from unfractionated whole blood. This TCR derives from a woman in her forties or fifties with alopecia areata. Some clones in this sample may be carry-over from other donors' samples. The chain uses TRBV20-1 and TRBJ2-7; D may match TRBD1 or TRBD2 (6 bases each). Sequences were derived from whole blood, sampled in connection with sensitization to the hapten diphenylcyclopropenone (DPC). The CDR3 reads CSAGGPRRFGEQYF. In nucleotides, the CDR3 is TGCAGTGCGGGGGGCCCGCGAAGATTCGGCGAGCAGTACTTC.